One and the same sample provided the 24 T cell receptor beta chains below, sequenced in a study of blood T cell repertoires in COVID-19. Data came from immunoSEQ multiplex PCR; TCRdb stores just in-frame clones and leaves some out. Of approximately 470,000 clones in the sample, 87% are singletons; the top ten hold about 0.65%. The material sequenced was PBMCs or T cells enriched from blood (not recorded which). The source of these receptors is a woman in her late teens or twenties who had recovered from COVID-19.

This clone has just one count. The chain joins TRBV6-2 or TRBV6-3 to TRBJ1-1; 11 bases are shared with TRBD1. CDR1 and CDR2 (germline): MNHEY, SVGEGT. Trimming took 4 bases from V and 3 from J; bases not matched to a gene: 1. This CDR3 has 14 residues. DNA of the CDR3: TGTGCCAGCAGTTGGGACAGGGGGTACACTGAAGCTTTCTTT. Its translation is CASSWDRGYTEAFF.

This clone was detected a few times. This sequence joins TRBV12-5 and TRBJ2-7; tentatively, D is TRBD2 (6 bases). The CDR3 is made up of 13 amino acids. V was cut by 3 bases and J by 3 bases, with 9 bases left in between. Germline V gene lookup returns CDR1 LGHNT and CDR2 FRNRAP. The CDR3 DNA reads TGTGCTAGTGGTTTTTTCGGGGGCTACGAGCAGTACTTC. Encoded protein: CASGFFGGYEQYF.

This chain connects TRBV5-1 to TRBJ1-4; perhaps TRBD1 as D (5 bases). Looked up from germline, CDR1 is SGHRS and CDR2 is YFSETQ. V lost 1 base and J lost 3, with 10 bases in between. The CDR3 length is 15 residues. CDR3 amino acids: CASSLTGLANEKLFF. CDR3 sequence (DNA): TGCGCCAGCAGCTTGACAGGTTTAGCTAATGAAAAACTGTTTTTT.

The CDR3 protein is CASSFRAPGNYGYTF. The CDR3 DNA sequence: TGTGCCAGCAGTTTCCGGGCCCCGGGGAACTATGGCTACACCTTC. This chain connects TRBV27 to TRBJ1-2; no clear D gene. The V end lost 3 bases, the J end lost 2 bases, and 13 bases lay between the germline ends. Germline CDR1 reads MNHEY; CDR2 reads SMNVEV (reference sequence). The CDR3 loop spans 15 amino acids.

CDR3 sequence (DNA): TGTGCCAGTAGTATAACGGGACAGGGGCTCTCTGGGGCCAACGTCCTGACTTTC. It codes for CASSITGQGLSGANVLTF. The V gene is TRBV19, the J gene TRBJ2-6; TRBD1 matches at 10 bases. The V gene end was trimmed by 2 bases and the J gene end by 0 bases; junction bases not matched to a gene: 4. The CDR3 loop spans 18 amino acids. Germline CDR1 LNHDA, CDR2 SQIVND (reference sequence).

The chain carries TRBV19 and TRBJ2-7; 7 bases agree with TRBD1. The CDR3 loop spans 15 amino acids. Germline V lookup: CDR1 LNHDA, CDR2 SQIVND (reference sequence). With 1 base clipped from V and 3 bases from J, the junction kept 6 bases outside the gene matches. The CDR3 reads CASSIGLGQIYEQYF. For the CDR3, the DNA is TGTGCCAGTAGTATAGGACTGGGACAGATCTACGAGCAGTACTTC.

This clone was counted a few times. The chain recombines TRBV4-2 with TRBJ2-7; D is unclear. Trimming stripped 0 bases from V and 3 bases from J, with 9 bases between. This CDR3 comprises 14 residues. Germline V lookup: CDR1 LGHNA, CDR2 YNFKEQ. CDR3 in amino acids: CASSQETEYYEQYF. DNA for the CDR3: TGTGCCAGCAGCCAAGAAACAGAATACTACGAGCAGTACTTC.

CDR3 protein: CSVDSVYNEQFF. The DNA for the CDR3 is TGCAGCGTTGACTCAGTATACAATGAGCAGTTCTTC. The chain employs TRBV29-1 and TRBJ2-1; D uncertain. CDR1 is SQVTM, CDR2 ANQGSEA, per germline. Trimming pared 3 bases from V and 4 bases from J, leaving 7 bases between. This CDR3 has 12 amino acids.

The V call is TRBV9, the J call TRBJ2-3, with D perhaps matching TRBD2 (6 bases). V was trimmed by 3 bases and J by 1 base, leaving 15 bases between them. The germline CDR1 and CDR2 sequences are SGDLS and YYNGEE. This CDR3 comprises 16 residues. The CDR3 here is CASSATPGLGTDTQYF. The CDR3 DNA follows: TGTGCCAGCAGCGCAACTCCGGGACTCGGCACAGATACGCAGTATTTT.

This clone came up a few times. The V and J genes are TRBV19 and TRBJ1-2; 8 nucleotides match TRBD1. V was clipped by 1 base and J by 8 bases; unmatched bases: 3. The CDR3 covers 13 residues. Germline V gene sequence: CDR1 LNHDA, CDR2 SQIVND (reference sequence). The CDR3 sequence is CASSIADREGYTF. DNA of the CDR3: TGTGCCAGTAGTATAGCGGACAGGGAGGGCTACACCTTC. The full variable domain, completed using reference TRBV19 and TRBJ1-2, is DGGITQSPKYLFRKEGQNVTLSCEQNLNHDAMYWYRQDPGQGLRLIYYSQIVNDFQKGDIAEGYSVSREKKESFPLTVTSAQKNPTAFYLCASSIADREGYTFGSGTRLTVV.

V gene TRBV3-1 (or the pseudogene TRBV3-2) combines with J gene TRBJ2-7; D is possibly TRBD1 (6 bases). The CDR3 covers 14 residues. Germline-derived CDR1 and CDR2 are LGHDT and YNNKEL (reference sequence). V was shortened by 5 bases and J by 2 bases, with 13 bases between the two germline ends. DNA for the CDR3: TGTGCCAGCAGCGATACAGGGATTACCTACGAGCAGTACTTC. Its translation: CASSDTGITYEQYF.

V is TRBV5-4 and J is TRBJ1-1; 10 nucleotides line up with TRBD1. Germline V gene lookup returns CDR1 SGHNT and CDR2 YYREEE (reference sequence). J gave up 3 bases and V 4 bases, and 3 bases lay outside the gene matches. This CDR3 spans 14 amino acids. The CDR3 nucleotides read TGTGCCAGCAGCATGGACAGGGGGGACACTGAAGCTTTCTTT. This sequence encodes CASSMDRGDTEAFF. The full variable domain, with the rest looked up from reference TRBV5-4 and TRBJ1-1, is ETGVTQSPTHLIKTRGQQVTLRCSSQSGHNTVSWYQQALGQGPQFIFQYYREEENGRGNFPPRFSGLQFPNYSSELNVNALELDDSALYLCASSMDRGDTEAFFGQGTRLTVV.

The chain recombines TRBV5-1 with TRBJ2-5; 9 bases are a match to TRBD2. The CDR3 length is 17 residues. CDR1 is SGHRS and CDR2 is YFSETQ in the germline V gene. With 0 bases clipped from V and 5 bases from J, the junction kept 11 bases outside the gene matches. The CDR3 coding sequence is TGCGCCAGCAGCTTGGTAGTAGGGCGGGGGGGAGACGAGACCCAGTACTTC. Translated, it gives CASSLVVGRGGDETQYF.

The chain couples TRBV27 to TRBJ1-6; D may be TRBD1 (6 bases). This CDR3 is built from 15 residues. V was pared by 3 bases and J by 8 bases, with 14 bases between. Per the germline V gene, CDR1 is MNHEY and CDR2 is SMNVEV (reference sequence). CDR3 region: CASSLGGPEYSPLHF. The CDR3 DNA follows: TGTGCCAGCAGTTTGGGGGGGCCAGAATATTCACCCCTCCACTTT.

V gene TRBV11-2 combines with J gene TRBJ2-7; D is unresolved. This CDR3 contains 14 residues. Germline-derived CDR1 and CDR2 are SGHAT and FQNNGV. V lost 5 bases to trimming and J lost 1 base, with 12 bases between them. CDR3 coding DNA: TGTGCCAGCAGCCCTCCCGGTTCTTCCTACGAGCAGTACTTC. It codes for CASSPPGSSYEQYF.

The genes are TRBV10-3 and TRBJ2-2; weak D call: TRBD1 (5 bases). The germline gives CDR1 ENHRY, CDR2 SYGVKD. The CDR3 is 14 amino acids. Trimming shortened V by 7 bases and J by 0 bases, and 9 bases separated the two germline ends. The CDR3 sequence is CAIKGISNTGELFF. The CDR3 nucleotides are TGTGCCATCAAGGGGATATCGAACACCGGGGAGCTGTTTTTT.

This chain links TRBV5-1 with TRBJ2-7; 11 positions agree with TRBD1. This CDR3 comprises 15 residues. The germline V gene has CDR1 SGHRS and CDR2 YFSETQ. V shed 2 bases and J 4 bases; nucleotides not matched to a gene: 5. The DNA for the CDR3 is TGCGCCAGCAGCTTTATCCGGGACAGGGGGTACGAGCAGTACTTC. Its protein product is CASSFIRDRGYEQYF.

J is TRBJ2-3 and V is TRBV30; possible D gene TRBD1, 5 bases. Deletions cut 2 bases from V and 3 bases from J, with 12 bases between. The CDR3 length is 14 residues. CDR1 GTSNPN and CDR2 SVGIG come from the germline V gene (reference sequence). The CDR3 sequence: CAWSPGPGTDTQYF. As DNA, the CDR3 is TGTGCCTGGAGTCCCGGACCAGGGACAGATACGCAGTATTTT.

V is TRBV7-6 and J is TRBJ2-3, with 12 bases lining up with TRBD2. There are 16 residues in the CDR3. CDR1 is SGHVS and CDR2 is FNYEAQ in the germline V gene. Trimming took 0 bases from V and 3 from J; bases not matched to a gene: 1. Written as DNA, the CDR3 is TGTGCCAGCAGCTTAGCTACTAGCGGGGGGACAGATACGCAGTATTTT. This encodes CASSLATSGGTDTQYF.

This clone was recorded once. V usage is TRBV5-1 and J usage is TRBJ2-5; TRBD2 might be the D (5 bases). This CDR3 contains 16 residues. Between the trimmed V and J ends, which lost 0 bases and 8 bases, there was a span of 20 bases. Germline loops: CDR1 SGHRS, CDR2 YFSETQ. This CDR3 is CASSLAVGVPKRTQYF. The CDR3 nucleotides read TGCGCCAGCAGCTTGGCCGTCGGGGTTCCCAAAAGAACCCAGTACTTC.

The rearrangement links TRBV12-5 to TRBJ1-5, with D possibly TRBD1 on 5 matching bases. The CDR3 is 17 residues long. The V end lost 1 base, the J end lost 2 bases, and 15 bases lay between the germline ends. The germline gives CDR1 LGHNT, CDR2 FRNRAP. CDR3 bases: TGTGCTAGTGGTTTGGCCGCATTTGGGGGGGGCAATCAGCCCCAGCATTTT. Translation: CASGLAAFGGGNQPQHF.

V is TRBV2 and J is TRBJ2-1; TRBD2 matches 9 bases. Germline-derived CDR1 and CDR2 are SNHLY and FYNNEI. V was clipped by 4 bases and J by 4 bases; unmatched bases: 11. The length of the CDR3 is 17 residues. In nucleotides, the CDR3 is TGTGCCAGCAGTGGAAGACTAGCGGTGGTCCTTTACAATGAGCAGTTCTTC. It specifies CASSGRLAVVLYNEQFF.

The gene calls are TRBV5-1 and TRBJ2-3; no clear D. The CDR3 is 12 amino acids. Trimming took 0 bases from V and 6 from J, leaving 5 bases between them. Per the germline V gene, CDR1 is SGHRS and CDR2 is YFSETQ. CDR3 bases: TGCGCCAGCAGCTTGGCCGGGGATACGCAGTATTTT. Amino acids: CASSLAGDTQYF.

This clone was counted once. The chain is built from TRBV7-2 and TRBJ2-7, with 8 nucleotides matching TRBD2. The germline V gene has CDR1 SGHTA and CDR2 FQGNSA. J was trimmed by 3 bases and V by 4 bases; bases with no gene match: 8. The CDR3 runs to 15 residues. In DNA, the CDR3 is TGTGCCAGCAGCTCCCCACGGGGGGGCGTCTACGAGCAGTACTTC. Residues: CASSSPRGGVYEQYF.